Listed below are T cell receptor beta chains from one sample, sequenced in a study of T cells in Graves' hyperthyroidism and ophthalmopathy. TCRdb redid the calling of the multiplex PCR reads with MiXCR, one entry per CDR3 protein. The data hold around 580,000 distinct CDR3 sequences, with around 46% observed a single time. The sample consisted of peripheral blood or thyroid tissue (not recorded which). Receptors originate from a woman aged 18-35 years with Graves' hyperthyroidism. CDR3s include the opening cysteine and the closing phenylalanine or tryptophan. The order of the fields is clone size, V gene, CDR3 length, J gene, D gene, CDR3 protein, CDR3 DNA. The D gene is left open where the match is weak. A row's size may be missing; if present it is once, few, many or a size class.

size: many
V: TRBV7-2
length: 14
J: TRBJ2-7
D: NA
CDR3: CASSPPGTRQGQYF
DNA: TGTGCCAGCAGCCCACCAGGGACCCGTCAGGGGCAGTACTTC

size: NA
V: TRBV30
length: 16
J: TRBJ2-2
D: TRBD1
CDR3: CAWSVQGARGTGELFF
DNA: TGTGCCTGGAGTGTACAGGGGGCGCGGGGCACCGGGGAGCTGTTTTTT

size: NA
V: TRBV29-1
length: 13
J: TRBJ2-5
D: TRBD2
CDR3: CSETSGSGETQYF
DNA: TGCAGCGAGACTAGCGGGAGTGGAGAGACCCAGTACTTC

size: many
V: TRBV12-3/TRBV12-4
length: 14
J: TRBJ1-2
D: NA
CDR3: CASSPTVRSYGYTF
DNA: TGTGCCAGCAGTCCAACCGTCCGGTCCTATGGCTACACCTTC

size: many
V: TRBV13
length: 16
J: TRBJ1-4
D: NA
CDR3: CASSPKGRAGVEKLFF
DNA: TGTGCCAGCAGCCCCAAGGGTAGGGCAGGGGTTGAAAAACTGTTTTTT

size: NA
V: TRBV10-3
length: 14
J: TRBJ2-7
D: TRBD1
CDR3: CAIRATGGLDEQYF
DNA: TGTGCCATCAGAGCCACAGGGGGTTTGGACGAGCAGTACTTC

size: NA
V: TRBV7-2
length: 15
J: TRBJ2-7
D: NA
CDR3: CASSTYSANTGEQYF
DNA: TGTGCCAGCAGCACCTACTCAGCGAACACCGGGGAGCAGTACTTC

size: few
V: TRBV12-3/TRBV12-4
length: 14
J: TRBJ1-5
D: TRBD1
CDR3: CASSPTGGFQPQHF
DNA: TGTGCCAGCAGTCCTACAGGGGGCTTTCAGCCCCAGCATTTT

size: NA
V: TRBV5-5
length: 15
J: TRBJ1-1
D: NA
CDR3: CASSLMAGVGTEAFF
DNA: TGTGCCAGCAGCTTAATGGCAGGGGTTGGCACTGAAGCTTTCTTT

size: many
V: TRBV10-3
length: 14
J: TRBJ1-1
D: TRBD1
CDR3: CAISTGTVNTEAFF
DNA: TGTGCCATCAGCACCGGGACAGTGAACACTGAAGCTTTCTTT

size: NA
V: TRBV19
length: 11
J: TRBJ2-5
D: NA
CDR3: CASSIGQTQYF
DNA: TGTGCCAGTAGTATCGGACAGACCCAGTACTTC

size: many
V: TRBV7-9
length: 18
J: TRBJ2-5
D: TRBD2
CDR3: CASSSSLASGRTGETQYF
DNA: TGTGCCAGCAGCTCCTCCCTTGCTAGCGGGAGGACGGGGGAGACCCAGTACTTC

size: many
V: TRBV5-5
length: 15
J: TRBJ2-5
D: TRBD2
CDR3: CASSLLTLAGETQYF
DNA: TGTGCCAGCAGCTTGTTAACACTAGCGGGAGAGACCCAGTACTTC

size: NA
V: TRBV18
length: 13
J: TRBJ1-5
D: NA
CDR3: CASRGASNQPQHF
DNA: TGTGCCAGTAGGGGCGCAAGCAATCAGCCCCAGCATTTT

size: many
V: TRBV4-1
length: 15
J: TRBJ2-5
D: NA
CDR3: CASSQDRSGRETQYF
DNA: TGCGCCAGCAGCCAAGATCGTAGCGGTCGAGAGACCCAGTACTTC

size: NA
V: TRBV2
length: 10
J: TRBJ1-4
D: NA
CDR3: CASRSGRATF
DNA: TGTGCCAGCAGAAGCGGGAGGGCGACTTTT

size: few
V: TRBV7-3
length: 15
J: TRBJ2-1
D: TRBD2
CDR3: CASSPGLAYYNEQFF
DNA: TGTGCCAGCAGCCCCGGACTAGCGTATTACAATGAGCAGTTCTTC

size: NA
V: TRBV11-2
length: 17
J: TRBJ2-3
D: TRBD2
CDR3: CASSLGLAGGRTDTQYF
DNA: TGTGCCAGCAGCTTAGGACTAGCGGGAGGCCGCACAGATACGCAGTATTTT

size: NA
V: TRBV3-1
length: 16
J: TRBJ1-1
D: NA
CDR3: CASSQVVGAGNTEAFF
DNA: TGTGCCAGCAGCCAAGTTGTGGGGGCGGGGAACACTGAAGCTTTCTTT